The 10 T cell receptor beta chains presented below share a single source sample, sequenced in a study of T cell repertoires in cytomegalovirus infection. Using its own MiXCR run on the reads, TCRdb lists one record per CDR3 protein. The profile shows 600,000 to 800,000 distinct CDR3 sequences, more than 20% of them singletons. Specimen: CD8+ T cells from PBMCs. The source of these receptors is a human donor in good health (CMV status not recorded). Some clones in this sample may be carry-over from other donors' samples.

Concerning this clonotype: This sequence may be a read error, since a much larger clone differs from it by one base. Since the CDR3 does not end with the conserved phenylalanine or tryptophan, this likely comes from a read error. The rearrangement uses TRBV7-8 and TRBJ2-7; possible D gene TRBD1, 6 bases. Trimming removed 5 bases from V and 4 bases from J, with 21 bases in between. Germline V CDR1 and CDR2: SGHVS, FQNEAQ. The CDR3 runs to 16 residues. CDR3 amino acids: CASSHTGTRKVYEQYS. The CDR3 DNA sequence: TGTGCCAGCAGCCATACCGGGACAAGGAAGGTATACGAGCAGTACTCC.

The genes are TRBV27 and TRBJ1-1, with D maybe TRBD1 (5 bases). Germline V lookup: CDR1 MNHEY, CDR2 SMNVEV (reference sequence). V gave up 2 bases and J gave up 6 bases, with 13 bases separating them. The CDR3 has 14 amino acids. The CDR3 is CASSLRGPGPEAFF. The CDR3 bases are TGTGCCAGCAGTTTAAGGGGACCCGGGCCTGAAGCTTTCTTT.

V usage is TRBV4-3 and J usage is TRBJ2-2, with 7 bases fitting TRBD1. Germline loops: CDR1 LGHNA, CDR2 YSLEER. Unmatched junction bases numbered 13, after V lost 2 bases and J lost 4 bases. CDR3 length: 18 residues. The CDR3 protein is CASSQKRQRQGGTGELFF. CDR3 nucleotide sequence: TGCGCCAGCAGCCAAAAAAGGCAGAGACAGGGTGGCACCGGGGAGCTGTTTTTT.

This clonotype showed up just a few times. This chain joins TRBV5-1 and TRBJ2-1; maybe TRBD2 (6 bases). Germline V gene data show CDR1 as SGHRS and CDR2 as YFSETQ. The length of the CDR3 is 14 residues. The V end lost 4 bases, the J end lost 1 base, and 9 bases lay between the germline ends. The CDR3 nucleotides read TGCGCCAGCAGCAACCGGGAGTCCTACAATGAGCAGTTCTTC. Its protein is CASSNRESYNEQFF. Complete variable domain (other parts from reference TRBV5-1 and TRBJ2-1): KAGVTQTPRYLIKTRGQQVTLSCSPISGHRSVSWYQQTPGQGLQFLFEYFSETQRNKGNFPGRFSGRQFSNSRSEMNVSTLELGDSALYLCASSNRESYNEQFFGPGTRLTVL.

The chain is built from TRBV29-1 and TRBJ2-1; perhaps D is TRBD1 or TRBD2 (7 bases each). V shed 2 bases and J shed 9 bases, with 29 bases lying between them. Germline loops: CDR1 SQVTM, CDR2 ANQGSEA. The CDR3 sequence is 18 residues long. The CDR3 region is CSVEIPGGTGAPAGEQFF. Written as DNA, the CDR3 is TGCAGCGTTGAAATTCCGGGGGGCACAGGGGCACCCGCCGGTGAGCAGTTCTTC.

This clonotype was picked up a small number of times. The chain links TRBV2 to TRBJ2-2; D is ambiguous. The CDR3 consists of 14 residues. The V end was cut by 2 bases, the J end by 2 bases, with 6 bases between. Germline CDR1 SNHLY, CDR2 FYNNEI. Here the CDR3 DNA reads TGTGCCAGCAGTGAACCCGGCAACACCGGGGAGCTGTTTTTT. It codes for CASSEPGNTGELFF.

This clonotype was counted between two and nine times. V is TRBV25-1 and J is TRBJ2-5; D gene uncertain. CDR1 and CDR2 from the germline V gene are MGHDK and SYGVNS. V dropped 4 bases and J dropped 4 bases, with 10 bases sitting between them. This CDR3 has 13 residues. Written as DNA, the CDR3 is TGTGCCAGCAGTGCTAGACGAACAGAGACCCAGTACTTC. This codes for CASSARRTETQYF.

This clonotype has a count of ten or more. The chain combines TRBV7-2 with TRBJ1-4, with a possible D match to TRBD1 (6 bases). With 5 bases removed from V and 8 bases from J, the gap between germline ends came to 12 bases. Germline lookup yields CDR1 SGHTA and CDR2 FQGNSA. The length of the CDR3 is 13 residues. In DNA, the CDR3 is TGTGCCAGCAGCCCCGGGGGCGCGGAAAAACTGTTTTTT. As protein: CASSPGGAEKLFF.

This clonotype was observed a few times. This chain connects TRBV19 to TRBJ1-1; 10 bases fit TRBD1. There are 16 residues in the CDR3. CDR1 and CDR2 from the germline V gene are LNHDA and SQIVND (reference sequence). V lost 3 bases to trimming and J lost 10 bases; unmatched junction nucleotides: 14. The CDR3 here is CASSMLGTGDERGAFF. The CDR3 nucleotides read TGTGCCAGTAGTATGCTTGGGACAGGGGACGAAAGGGGAGCTTTCTTT.

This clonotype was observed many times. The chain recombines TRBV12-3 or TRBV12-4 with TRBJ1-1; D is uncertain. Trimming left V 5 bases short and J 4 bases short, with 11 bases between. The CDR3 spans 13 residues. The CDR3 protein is CASSDGRGTEAFF. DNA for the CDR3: TGTGCCAGCAGTGACGGACGGGGCACTGAAGCTTTCTTT.